Below, 3 T cell receptor beta chains from the same sample are listed, as sequenced in a study of Tregs in tolerant kidney transplant recipients. This table comes from immunoSEQ multiplex PCR, and its TCRdb copy is limited to in-frame clones, with some not included. This table holds tens of thousands of clones. Sample: CD4+ T cells from blood, taken before the transplant. Source of these receptors: a human donor who received a combined kidney and bone marrow transplant.

On this clone: The read falls 3 residues short of the CDR3 end, and the missing part is taken from the germline J gene. The chain couples TRBV7-8 to TRBJ1-2; a possible D gene is TRBD1 (6 bases). Germline V gives CDR1 SGHVS, CDR2 FQNEAQ. Trimming shortened V by 2 bases and J by 7 bases, and 14 bases separated the two germline ends. There are 14 residues in the CDR3. The CDR3 DNA, read in part, is TGTGCCAGCAGCTTATCGGGGGGGCCAGGTGGC. It translates to CASSLSGGPGG. The complete CDR3 protein is CASSLSGGPGGYTF.

Details on this clone: The CDR3 goes on 3 residues after the read ends, and that part is filled in from the germline J gene. The chain has TRBV5-5 and TRBJ2-5, with D perhaps matching TRBD2 (6 bases). V gave up 5 bases and J gave up 3 bases, with 14 bases separating them. Germline lookup yields CDR1 SGHKS and CDR2 YYEKEE (reference sequence). The CDR3 contains 14 residues. CDR3 DNA (partial): TGTGCCAGCAGACCCGGGTGGGGGGAAGAGACC. This translates into CASRPGWGEET. The entire CDR3 protein is CASRPGWGEETQYF.

Turning to this clone: The read comes to an end 3 residues before the CDR3 does, leaving the germline J gene to fill in the end. The chain employs TRBV2 and TRBJ2-3; 7 bases match TRBD1. V was clipped by 0 bases and J by 0 bases; unmatched bases: 6. CDR1 and CDR2 from the germline V gene are SNHLY and FYNNEI. This CDR3 is 17 amino acids long. CDR3 bases read: TGTGCCAGCAGTGAAGCGCCGAAGGGGGCTAGCACAGATACG. Its protein product is CASSEAPKGASTDT. The entire CDR3 protein is CASSEAPKGASTDTQYF.